This T cell receptor (beta chain) was profiled in a study of glioma-infiltrating T cells. Study overall: Glioblastomas were WHO grade IV, sampled at first diagnosis; low-grade were grade II. Glioma patients had dexamethasone for six or fewer days before surgery. Findings and limits, study-wide: A blood CDR3 motif signature was depleted in highly divergent patients.

Of note for this clonotype: Its antigen is currently unknown. Being one base from a much bigger clone, this may be a read error.

Using RNA template, CDR3s of TCR alpha and beta were amplified with iRepertoire arm-PCR. TCRdb reprocessed the multiplex PCR reads with MiXCR, giving one entry per CDR3 protein. This table has about 400,000 distinct CDR3 sequences, around 45% appearing once. Germline V gene sequence: CDR1 MNHEY, CDR2 SVGEGT. V gave up 0 bases and J gave up 7 bases, with 25 bases separating them. This CDR3 has 18 amino acids. Sequencing was done on a sample of glioma tissue, nonneoplastic brain tissue, or PBMCs (not recorded which). The chain is built from TRBV6-2 or TRBV6-3 and TRBJ2-7; D possibly corresponds to TRBD1 (6 bases). The receptor's source is a human donor with low-grade glioma or glioblastoma, undergoing nonglioma brain surgery, or in good health (not recorded which). CDR3 in amino acids: CASSYSGASGWDHNEQYF. CDR3 nucleotide sequence: TGTGCCAGCAGTTACTCGGGGGCAAGCGGTTGGGACCACAATGAGCAGTACTTC.